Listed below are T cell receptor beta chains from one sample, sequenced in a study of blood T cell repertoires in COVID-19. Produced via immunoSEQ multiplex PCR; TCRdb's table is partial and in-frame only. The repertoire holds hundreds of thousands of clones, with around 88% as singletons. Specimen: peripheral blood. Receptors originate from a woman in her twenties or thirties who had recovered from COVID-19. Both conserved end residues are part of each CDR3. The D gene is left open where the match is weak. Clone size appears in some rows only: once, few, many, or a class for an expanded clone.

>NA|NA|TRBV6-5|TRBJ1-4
TGTGCCAGCAGGTCCCGGGGGGTTCGGGAAAAACTGTTTTTT
CASRSRGVREKLFF
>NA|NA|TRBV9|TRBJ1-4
NA
CASSVAPGTGQFF
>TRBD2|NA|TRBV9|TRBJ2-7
TGTGCCAGCAGCGTAGAGGCTAGCGGGAGCGAGCAGTACTTC
CASSVEASGSEQYF
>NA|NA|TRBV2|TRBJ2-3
TGTGCCAGCAGTCCCCTGGCCATCACAGATACGCAGTATTTT
CASSPLAITDTQYF
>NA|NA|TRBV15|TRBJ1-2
TGTGCCACCAGCAGAGAAGCGAACGGCTACACCTTC
CATSREANGYTF
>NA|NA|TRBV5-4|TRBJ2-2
TGTGCCAGCAGCTTGGGTCAGGGCAACACCGGGGAGCTGTTTTTT
CASSLGQGNTGELFF
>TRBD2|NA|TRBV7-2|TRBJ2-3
TGTGCCAGCAGCGAAAGACTAGCGGGAGGGGTAGATACGCAGTATTTT
CASSERLAGGVDTQYF
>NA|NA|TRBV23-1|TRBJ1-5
TGCGCCAGCAGTCTTGGGACGAGTAAGGACTATAGCAATCAGCCCCAGCATTTT
CASSLGTSKDYSNQPQHF
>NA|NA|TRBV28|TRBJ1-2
TGTGCCAGCAGTTCACCCTCGCGACGGACTCCTAACTATGGCTACACCTTC
CASSSPSRRTPNYGYTF
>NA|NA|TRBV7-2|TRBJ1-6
TGTGCCAGCAGCTTGGGGGGCTATAATTCACCCCTCCACTTT
CASSLGGYNSPLHF
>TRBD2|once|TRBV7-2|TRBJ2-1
TGTGCCAGCAGCCCACATAGCGGGGGAATAAGGGGCTACAATGAGCAGTTCTTC
CASSPHSGGIRGYNEQFF
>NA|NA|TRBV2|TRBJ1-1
TGTGCCAGCAACAAGAACACTGAAGCTTTCTTT
CASNKNTEAFF
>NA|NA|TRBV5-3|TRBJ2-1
TGTGCCAGAAGCTCACAGGGTTCCCACAATGAGCAGTTCTTC
CARSSQGSHNEQFF
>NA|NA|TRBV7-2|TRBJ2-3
TGTGCCAGCAGCTTCAGGGCAGGGCCAGATACGCAGTATTTT
CASSFRAGPDTQYF
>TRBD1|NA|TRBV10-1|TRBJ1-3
TGCGCCAGCACTAGCAGAATGGACAGGGTCTCTGGAAACACCATATATTTT
CASTSRMDRVSGNTIYF
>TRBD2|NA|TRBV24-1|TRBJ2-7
TGTGCCACCAGGAGCGGGGGGGGGAGCTCCTACGAGCAGTACTTC
CATRSGGGSSYEQYF
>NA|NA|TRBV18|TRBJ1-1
TGTGCCAGCTCACCGGAGCCTGGAGGGAGAACTGAAGCTTTCTTT
CASSPEPGGRTEAFF
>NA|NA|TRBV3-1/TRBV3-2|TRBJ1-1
TGTGCCAGCAGCCCCCGTAGAGCACTGAACACTGAAGCTTTCTTT
CASSPRRALNTEAFF
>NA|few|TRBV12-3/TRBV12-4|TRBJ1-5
TGTGCCAGCAGTTTATCGGTCAATCAGCCCCAGCATTTT
CASSLSVNQPQHF
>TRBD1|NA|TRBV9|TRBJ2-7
TGTGCCAGCAGCGGACGGGACAGTACCTACGAGCAGTACTTC
CASSGRDSTYEQYF
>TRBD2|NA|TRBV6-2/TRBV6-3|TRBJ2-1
TGTGCCAGCAGCCTGGGACTAGCGGGGCTTCCTTCCTACAATGAGCAGTTCTTC
CASSLGLAGLPSYNEQFF
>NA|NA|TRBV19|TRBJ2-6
TGTGCCAGTAAGGTGTCGGAGATAGGGGCCAACGTCCTGACTTTC
CASKVSEIGANVLTF